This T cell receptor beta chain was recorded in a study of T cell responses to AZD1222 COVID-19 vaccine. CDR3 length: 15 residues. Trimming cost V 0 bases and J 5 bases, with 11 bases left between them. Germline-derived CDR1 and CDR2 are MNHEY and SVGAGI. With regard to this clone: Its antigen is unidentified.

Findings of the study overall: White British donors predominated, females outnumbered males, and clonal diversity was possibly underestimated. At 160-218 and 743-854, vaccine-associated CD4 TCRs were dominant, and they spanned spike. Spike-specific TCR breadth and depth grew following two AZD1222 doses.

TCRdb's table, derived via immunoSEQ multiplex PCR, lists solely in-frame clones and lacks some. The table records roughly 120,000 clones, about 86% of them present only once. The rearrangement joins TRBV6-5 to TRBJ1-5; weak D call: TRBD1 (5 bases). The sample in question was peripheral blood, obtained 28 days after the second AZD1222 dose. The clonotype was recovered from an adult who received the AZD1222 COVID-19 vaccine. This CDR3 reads CASSYSGDRDQPQHF. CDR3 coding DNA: TGTGCCAGCAGTTACTCGGGGGATAGGGATCAGCCCCAGCATTTT.